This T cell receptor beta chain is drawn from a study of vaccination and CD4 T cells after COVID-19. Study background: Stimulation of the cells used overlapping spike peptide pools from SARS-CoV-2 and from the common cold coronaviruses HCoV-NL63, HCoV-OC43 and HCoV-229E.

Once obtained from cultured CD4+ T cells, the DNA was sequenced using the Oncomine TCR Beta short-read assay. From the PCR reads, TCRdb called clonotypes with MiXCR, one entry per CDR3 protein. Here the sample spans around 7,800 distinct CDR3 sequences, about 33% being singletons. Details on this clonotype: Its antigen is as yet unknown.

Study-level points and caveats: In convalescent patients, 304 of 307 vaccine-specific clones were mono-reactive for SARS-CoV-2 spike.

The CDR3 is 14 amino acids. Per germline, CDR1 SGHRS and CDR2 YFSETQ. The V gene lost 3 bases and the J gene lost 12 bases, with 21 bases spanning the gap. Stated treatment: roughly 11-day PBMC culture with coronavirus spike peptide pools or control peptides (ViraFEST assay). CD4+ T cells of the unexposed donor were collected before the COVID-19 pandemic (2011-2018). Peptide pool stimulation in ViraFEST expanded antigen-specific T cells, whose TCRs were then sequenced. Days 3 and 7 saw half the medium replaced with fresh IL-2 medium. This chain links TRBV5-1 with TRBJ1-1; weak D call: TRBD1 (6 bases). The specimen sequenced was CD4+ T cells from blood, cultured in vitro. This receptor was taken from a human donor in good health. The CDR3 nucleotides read TGCGCCAGCAGCTCCCTGGGTGGGACAATCAATCCTTTCTTT. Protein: CASSSLGGTINPFF.